This T cell receptor (beta chain) emerged from a study of PD-1 blockade in classical Hodgkin lymphoma. The study, taken as a whole, reports: In CD4+ cells, TCR diversity went up significantly by C4D1, but in CD8+ cells it did not.

CDR3 size: 16 residues. Trimming removed 1 base at V and 0 bases at J, with 12 bases between. Looked up from germline, CDR1 is PRHDT and CDR2 is FYEKMQ (reference sequence). With respect to this clone: Its antigen is not known.

As to time point: cycle 4 day 1 (C4D1), after five to seven weeks of nivolumab. All trial patients relapsed after autologous stem cell transplantation. After PBMCs were thawed, their CD8+ T cells were isolated by magnetic negative selection. Only in-frame clones appear in the TCRdb table, and some are missing; sequencing was by immunoSEQ multiplex PCR. The data contain fewer than 7,500 clones, 60% of them singletons. This specimen consisted of CD8+ T cells from blood, obtained before the fourth cycle of nivolumab. The rearrangement uses TRBV13 and TRBJ2-5; D is possibly TRBD1 or TRBD2 (5 bases each). This receptor was taken from a human donor with classical Hodgkin lymphoma. The CDR3 here is CASSLDGDGYQETQYF. In nucleotides, the CDR3 is TGTGCCAGCAGCTTAGATGGGGACGGGTACCAAGAGACCCAGTACTTC.